The 17 T cell receptor beta chains listed next were all sequenced from one sample in a study of blood T cell repertoires in COVID-19. Using immunoSEQ multiplex PCR, the repertoire was profiled, and TCRdb retains in-frame clones only, with some absent. Of around 100,000 clones listed, 80% are singletons. Material for sequencing was peripheral blood. These receptors all come from a man between 70 and 80 years old with active or convalescent COVID-19.

The chain links TRBV7-3 to TRBJ2-5; 9 positions agree with TRBD2. The germline gives CDR1 SGHTA, CDR2 FQGTGA. There are 14 residues in the CDR3. Trimming at V came to 1 base and at J to 5 bases, leaving 2 bases not matched to a gene. The CDR3 reads CASSLSGGAETQYF. CDR3 bases: TGTGCCAGCAGCTTAAGCGGGGGGGCGGAGACCCAGTACTTC.

This rearrangement joins TRBV6-5 to TRBJ1-1; 9 bases are shared with TRBD1. Germline V CDR1 and CDR2: MNHEY, SVGAGI. The CDR3 sequence is 14 residues long. The trim removed 5 bases at V and 4 bases at J, leaving 5 bases unmatched. CDR3: CASSPTGGFTEAFF. The CDR3 nucleotides read TGTGCCAGCAGTCCGACAGGGGGTTTCACTGAAGCTTTCTTT.

J is TRBJ1-3 and V is TRBV27; D remains unclear. Trimming took 4 bases from V and 0 from J, leaving 7 bases between them. Per the germline V gene, CDR1 is MNHEY and CDR2 is SMNVEV (reference sequence). The CDR3 extends over 14 amino acids. CDR3 region: CASSSVISGNTIYF. The CDR3 DNA sequence: TGTGCCAGCAGTTCGGTGATCTCTGGAAACACCATATATTTT.

The chain has TRBV7-3 and TRBJ2-3; 13 bases are a match to TRBD2. The length of the CDR3 is 18 residues. V trimming: 3 bases; J trimming: 3 bases; junction bases outside the gene matches: 9. CDR1 and CDR2 (germline): SGHTA, FQGTGA. The CDR3 DNA follows: TGTGCCAGCAGCTTCCTTCCACTAGCGGGGGGGAGAACAGATACGCAGTATTTT. It translates to CASSFLPLAGGRTDTQYF.

V and J are TRBV27 and TRBJ2-7; D might be TRBD2 (5 bases). The V end was cut by 6 bases, the J end by 6 bases, with 15 bases between. The CDR3 runs 13 residues. Germline CDR1 and CDR2: MNHEY and SMNVEV (reference sequence). The CDR3 nucleotides are TGTGCCAGCAGCGGGGTAGGAGTTTTCGAGCAGTACTTC. Translating gives CASSGVGVFEQYF.

The chain has TRBV7-9 and TRBJ1-1; tentatively, D is TRBD1 (5 bases). Germline loops: CDR1 SEHNR, CDR2 FQNEAQ (reference sequence). The CDR3 has 14 amino acids. Between the trimmed V and J ends, which lost 3 bases and 1 base, there was a span of 9 bases. CDR3 nucleotide sequence: TGTGCCAGCAGCTTTCAGGGTGGGAACACTGAAGCTTTCTTT. This codes for CASSFQGGNTEAFF.

The rearrangement uses TRBV9 and TRBJ2-5; TRBD2 might be the D (5 bases). Trimming took 2 bases from V and 1 from J, leaving 12 bases between them. The CDR3 has 15 residues. CDR1 and CDR2 (germline): SGDLS, YYNGEE. The CDR3 region has the DNA TGTGCCAGCAGCGTGCAGCCCAGCGGCCAAGAGACCCAGTACTTC. Translating gives CASSVQPSGQETQYF.

The rearrangement joins TRBV7-9 to TRBJ1-1, with a tentative D call TRBD1 (6 bases). V gave up 1 base and J gave up 7 bases, with 10 bases separating them. The CDR3 consists of 13 residues. CDR1 and CDR2 from the germline V gene are SEHNR and FQNEAQ (reference sequence). The CDR3 nucleotides read TGTGCCAGCAGCTTAGGGACAGATAGTGAAGCTTTCTTT. Its protein product is CASSLGTDSEAFF.

The chain is built from TRBV7-3 and TRBJ2-3, with 8 bases identical to TRBD2. CDR3 length equals 15 residues. Germline V gives CDR1 SGHTA, CDR2 FQGTGA. The ends lost 1 base at V and 0 bases at J; junction bases unmatched: 0. CDR3 coding DNA: TGTGCCAGCAGCTTAAGCGGGGGGAGCACAGATACGCAGTATTTT. It is translated as CASSLSGGSTDTQYF.

This clone was counted between two and nine times. V and J are TRBV6-2 or TRBV6-3 and TRBJ2-7; TRBD2 matches at 8 bases. CDR1 MNHEY and CDR2 SVGEGT come from the germline V gene. The junction had 3 bases not matched to a gene; V was cut back by 2 bases and J by 6 bases. The CDR3 spans 13 residues. Written as DNA, the CDR3 is TGTGCCAGCAGTTACAGCGGGAGTGGCGAGCAGTACTTC. It translates to CASSYSGSGEQYF.

V gene TRBV27 combines with J gene TRBJ1-1; perhaps TRBD1 as D (5 bases). Germline V gene lookup returns CDR1 MNHEY and CDR2 SMNVEV (reference sequence). Trimming stripped 3 bases from V and 0 bases from J, with 14 bases between. The CDR3 has 16 amino acids. CDR3: CASSFSREALNTEAFF. The DNA of the CDR3 is TGTGCCAGCAGTTTTAGCAGGGAAGCCTTGAACACTGAAGCTTTCTTT.

V and J are TRBV5-4 and TRBJ1-4; the D gene is possibly TRBD1 (5 bases). Looked up from germline, CDR1 is SGHNT and CDR2 is YYREEE (reference sequence). There are 15 residues in the CDR3. Trimming left V 4 bases short and J 5 bases short, with 15 bases between. The CDR3 coding sequence is TGTGCCAGCAGCAGGGCTGCAGGGCCGAATGAAAAACTGTTTTTT. It is translated as CASSRAAGPNEKLFF.

The V call is TRBV16, the J call TRBJ1-1, with 7 nucleotides matching TRBD1. Germline CDR1 and CDR2: KGHSY and FQNENV. The CDR3 is 15 residues long. The J segment lost 1 base and the V segment lost 1 base, leaving 3 bases of the junction unmatched. CDR3 residues: CASSQLTGENTEAFF. CDR3 DNA: TGTGCCAGCAGCCAATTAACAGGGGAGAACACTGAAGCTTTCTTT.

J is TRBJ1-1 and V is TRBV29-1; maybe TRBD1 (5 bases). CDR3 length: 12 residues. CDR1 SQVTM and CDR2 ANQGSEA come from the germline V gene. V was pared by 3 bases and J by 6 bases, with 11 bases between. The CDR3 nucleotides are TGCAGCGTTGATACAGGTGTCGCTGAAGCTTTCTTT. It specifies CSVDTGVAEAFF.

The chain uses TRBV7-8 and TRBJ2-7; TRBD1 is a possible D gene (5 bases). Trimming took off 0 bases at V and 3 bases at J, with 12 bases between the two ends. CDR1 is SGHVS, CDR2 FQNEAQ, per germline. The CDR3 is made up of 15 amino acids. The CDR3, as DNA: TGTGCCAGCAGCTTAGCTTCAGGGTTGATCTACGAGCAGTACTTC. It encodes CASSLASGLIYEQYF.

The chain carries TRBV11-2 and TRBJ1-1; D is possibly TRBD1 (5 bases). The germline V and J ends were trimmed by 5 bases and 1 base, with 14 bases remaining between them. The CDR3 covers 15 residues. From germline, CDR1 is SGHAT and CDR2 FQNNGV. The CDR3 loop is CASSTEPQGNTEAFF. CDR3 DNA sequence: TGTGCCAGCAGCACGGAGCCGCAGGGGAACACTGAAGCTTTCTTT.

The gene calls are TRBV6-5 and TRBJ1-2, with 7 bases that match TRBD1. The CDR3 runs 15 residues. The V segment lost 6 bases and the J segment 3 bases; nucleotides outside the gene matches: 10. The V gene's germline CDR1 is MNHEY and CDR2 SVGAGI. CDR3 residues: CASRRGTARDYGYTF. CDR3 DNA sequence: TGTGCCAGCAGGCGTGGGACAGCGAGGGACTATGGCTACACCTTC.